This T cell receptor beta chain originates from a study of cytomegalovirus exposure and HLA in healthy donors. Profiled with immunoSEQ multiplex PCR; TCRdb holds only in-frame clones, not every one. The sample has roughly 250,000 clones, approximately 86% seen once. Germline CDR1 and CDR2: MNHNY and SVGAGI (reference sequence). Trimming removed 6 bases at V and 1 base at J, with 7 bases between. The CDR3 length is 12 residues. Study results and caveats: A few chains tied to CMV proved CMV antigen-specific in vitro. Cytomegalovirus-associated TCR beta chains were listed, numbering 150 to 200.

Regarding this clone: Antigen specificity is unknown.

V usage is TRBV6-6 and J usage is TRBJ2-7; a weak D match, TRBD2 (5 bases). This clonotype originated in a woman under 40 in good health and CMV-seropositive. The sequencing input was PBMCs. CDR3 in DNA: TGTGCCAGCAGGACGGGGTCCTACGAGCAGTACTTC. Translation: CASRTGSYEQYF.